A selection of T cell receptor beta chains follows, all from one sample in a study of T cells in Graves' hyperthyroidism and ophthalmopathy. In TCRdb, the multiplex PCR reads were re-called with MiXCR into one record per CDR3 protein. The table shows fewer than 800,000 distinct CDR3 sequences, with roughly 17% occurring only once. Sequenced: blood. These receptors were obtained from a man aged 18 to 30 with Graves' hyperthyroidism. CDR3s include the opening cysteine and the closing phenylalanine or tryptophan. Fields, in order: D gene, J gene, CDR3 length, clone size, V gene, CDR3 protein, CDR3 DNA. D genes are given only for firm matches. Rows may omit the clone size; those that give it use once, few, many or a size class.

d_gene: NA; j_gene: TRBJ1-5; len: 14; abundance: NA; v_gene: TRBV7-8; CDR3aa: CASSTLGSSQPQHF; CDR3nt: TGTGCCAGCAGCACCCTCGGTAGCAGTCAGCCCCAGCATTTT
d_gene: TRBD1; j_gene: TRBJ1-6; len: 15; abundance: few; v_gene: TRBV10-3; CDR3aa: CAISGGDRGNSPLHF; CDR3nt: TGTGCCATCAGTGGGGGGGACAGGGGTAATTCACCCCTCCACTTT
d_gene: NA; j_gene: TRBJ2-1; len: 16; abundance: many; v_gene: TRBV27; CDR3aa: CASSLLRTRSYNEQFF; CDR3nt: TGTGCCAGCAGTCTCCTCCGGACACGCTCCTACAATGAGCAGTTCTTC
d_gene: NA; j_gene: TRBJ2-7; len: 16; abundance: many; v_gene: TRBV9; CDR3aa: CASSIRDSPNLNEQYF; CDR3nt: TGTGCCAGCAGCATCCGGGACTCTCCCAATCTGAACGAGCAGTACTTC
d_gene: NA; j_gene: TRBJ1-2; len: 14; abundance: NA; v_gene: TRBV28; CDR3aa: CASSYPTANYGYTF; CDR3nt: TGTGCCAGCAGTTATCCGACAGCTAACTATGGCTACACCTTC
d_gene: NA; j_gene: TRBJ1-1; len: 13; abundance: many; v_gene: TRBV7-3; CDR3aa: CASSLTQNTEAFF; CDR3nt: TGTGCCAGCAGTTTGACACAAAACACTGAAGCTTTCTTT
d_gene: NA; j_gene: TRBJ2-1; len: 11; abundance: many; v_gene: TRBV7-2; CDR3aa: CASSLGGGQFF; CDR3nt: TGTGCCAGCAGCTTGGGGGGAGGGCAGTTCTTC
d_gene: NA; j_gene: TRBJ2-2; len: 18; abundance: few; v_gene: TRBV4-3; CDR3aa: CASSQSGGAGSNTGELFF; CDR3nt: TGCGCCAGCAGCCAATCCGGAGGGGCGGGTTCGAACACCGGGGAGCTGTTTTTT
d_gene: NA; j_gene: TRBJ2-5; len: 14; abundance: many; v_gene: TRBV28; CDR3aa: CASSSLAGLETQYF; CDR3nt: TGTGCCAGCAGTTCCCTGGCGGGATTAGAGACCCAGTACTTC
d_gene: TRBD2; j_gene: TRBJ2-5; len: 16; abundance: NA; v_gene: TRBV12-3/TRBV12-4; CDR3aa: CASSLTSGISSETQYF; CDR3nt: TGTGCCAGCAGTTTGACTAGCGGAATCTCTTCAGAGACCCAGTACTTC
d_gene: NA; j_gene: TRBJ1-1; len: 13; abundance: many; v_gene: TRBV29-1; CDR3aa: CSVGEGVNSEAFF; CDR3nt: TGCAGCGTTGGGGAGGGGGTGAACAGTGAAGCTTTCTTT
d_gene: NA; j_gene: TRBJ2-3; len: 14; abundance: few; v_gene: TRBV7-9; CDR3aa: CASSPIGSTDTQYF; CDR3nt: TGTGCCAGCAGCCCGATAGGGAGCACAGATACGCAGTATTTT
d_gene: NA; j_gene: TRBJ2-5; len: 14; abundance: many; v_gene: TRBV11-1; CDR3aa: CASSLSRTQETQYF; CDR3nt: TGTGCCAGCAGCTTAAGTAGGACACAAGAGACCCAGTACTTC
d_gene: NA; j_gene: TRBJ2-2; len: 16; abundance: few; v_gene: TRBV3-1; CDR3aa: CASSPIGGANTGELFF; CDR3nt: TGTGCCAGCAGCCCCATCGGGGGAGCGAACACCGGGGAGCTGTTTTTT
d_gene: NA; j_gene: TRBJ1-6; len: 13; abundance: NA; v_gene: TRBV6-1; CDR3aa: CASSGQFNSPLHF; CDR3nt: TGTGCCAGCAGTGGACAGTTTAATTCACCCCTCCACTTT
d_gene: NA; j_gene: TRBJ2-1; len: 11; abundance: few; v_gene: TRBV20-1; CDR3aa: CSARVAGEQFF; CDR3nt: TGCAGTGCTAGAGTTGCGGGAGAGCAGTTCTTC
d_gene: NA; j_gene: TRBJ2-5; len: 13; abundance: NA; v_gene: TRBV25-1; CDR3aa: CATAGTPQETQYF; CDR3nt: TGTGCCACCGCCGGGACACCCCAAGAGACCCAGTACTTC
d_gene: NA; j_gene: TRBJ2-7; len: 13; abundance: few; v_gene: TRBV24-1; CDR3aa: CATQPGRGHEQYF; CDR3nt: TGTGCCACCCAGCCGGGCAGGGGCCACGAGCAGTACTTC
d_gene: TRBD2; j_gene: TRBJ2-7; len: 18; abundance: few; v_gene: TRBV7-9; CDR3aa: CASSPAWLAGSLGNEQYF; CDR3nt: TGTGCCAGCAGCCCTGCCTGGCTAGCGGGATCTCTGGGCAACGAGCAGTACTTC
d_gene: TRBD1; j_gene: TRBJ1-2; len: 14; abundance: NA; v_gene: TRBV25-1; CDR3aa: CASSSHGTGTGYTF; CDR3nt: TGTGCCAGCTCCTCCCACGGGACAGGGACTGGCTACACCTTC
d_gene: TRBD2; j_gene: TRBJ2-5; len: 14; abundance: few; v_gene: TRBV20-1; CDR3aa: CSARASGRKETQYF; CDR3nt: TGCAGTGCTAGGGCTAGCGGGAGGAAAGAGACCCAGTACTTC
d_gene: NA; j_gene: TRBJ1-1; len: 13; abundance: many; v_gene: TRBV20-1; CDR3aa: CSAVRDGNTEAFF; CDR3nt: TGCAGTGCTGTTCGGGACGGGAACACTGAAGCTTTCTTT
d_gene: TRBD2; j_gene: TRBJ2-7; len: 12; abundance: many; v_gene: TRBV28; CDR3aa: CASNGEGYEQYF; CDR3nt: TGTGCCAGCAACGGGGAGGGTTACGAGCAGTACTTC
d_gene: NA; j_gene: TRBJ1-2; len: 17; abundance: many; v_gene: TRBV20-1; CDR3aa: CSARSKGEGSLFYGYTF; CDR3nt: TGCAGTGCTAGAAGTAAGGGAGAGGGCTCGCTTTTCTATGGCTACACCTTC
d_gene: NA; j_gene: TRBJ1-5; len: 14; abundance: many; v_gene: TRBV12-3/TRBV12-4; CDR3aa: CASSFGGVDQPQHF; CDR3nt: TGTGCCAGCAGTTTCGGGGGGGTCGATCAGCCCCAGCATTTT
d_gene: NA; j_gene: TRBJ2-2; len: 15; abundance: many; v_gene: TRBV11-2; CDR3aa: CASSPWAVPTGELFF; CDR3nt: TGTGCCAGCAGCCCGTGGGCGGTTCCAACCGGGGAGCTGTTTTTT
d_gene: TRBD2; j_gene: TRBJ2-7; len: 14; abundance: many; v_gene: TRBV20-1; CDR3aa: CSARVGLAIGEQYF; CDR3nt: TGCAGTGCTAGAGTCGGACTAGCGATTGGGGAGCAGTACTTC
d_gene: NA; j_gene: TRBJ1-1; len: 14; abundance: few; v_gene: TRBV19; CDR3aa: CASIGALVGTEAFF; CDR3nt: TGTGCCAGTATAGGAGCCTTAGTGGGGACTGAAGCTTTCTTT
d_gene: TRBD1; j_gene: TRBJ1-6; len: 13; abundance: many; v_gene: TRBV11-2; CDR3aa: CASSQQGNSPLHF; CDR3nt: TGTGCCAGCAGTCAACAGGGGAACTCACCCCTCCACTTT
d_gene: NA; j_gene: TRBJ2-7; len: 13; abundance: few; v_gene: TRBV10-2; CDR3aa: CASRTLASYEQYF; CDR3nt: TGCGCCAGCCGGACACTAGCTTCGTACGAGCAGTACTTC
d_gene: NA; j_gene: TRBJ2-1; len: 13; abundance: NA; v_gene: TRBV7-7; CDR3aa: CASSPERGNEQFF; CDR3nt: TGTGCCAGCAGCCCCGAAAGGGGCAATGAGCAGTTCTTC
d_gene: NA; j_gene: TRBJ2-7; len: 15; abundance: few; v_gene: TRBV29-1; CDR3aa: CSVEPPGAYLGEQYF; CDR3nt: TGCAGCGTTGAGCCACCCGGGGCCTATCTGGGGGAGCAGTACTTC
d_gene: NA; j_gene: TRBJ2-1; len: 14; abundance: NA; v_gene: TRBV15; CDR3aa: CATSRDIAAYEQFF; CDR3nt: TGTGCCACCAGCAGAGATATAGCGGCCTATGAGCAGTTCTTC
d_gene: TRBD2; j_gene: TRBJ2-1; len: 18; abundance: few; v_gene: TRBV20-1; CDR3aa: CSAGRPELAGGFLNEQFF; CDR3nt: TGCAGTGCTGGGCGGCCGGAACTAGCGGGAGGCTTTCTGAATGAGCAGTTCTTC
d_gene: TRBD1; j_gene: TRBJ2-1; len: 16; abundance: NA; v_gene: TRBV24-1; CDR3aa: CATSDFGQGGKSEQFF; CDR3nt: TGTGCCACCAGTGATTTTGGACAGGGCGGGAAGTCTGAGCAGTTCTTC
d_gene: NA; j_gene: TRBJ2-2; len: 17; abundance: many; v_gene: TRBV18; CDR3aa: CASSPPEKPANTGELFF; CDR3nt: TGTGCCAGCTCACCCCCAGAAAAACCCGCGAACACCGGGGAGCTGTTTTTT
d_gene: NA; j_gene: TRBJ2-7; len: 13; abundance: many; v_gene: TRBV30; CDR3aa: CAWSKGHRYEQYF; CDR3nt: TGTGCCTGGAGTAAAGGACACAGATACGAGCAGTACTTC
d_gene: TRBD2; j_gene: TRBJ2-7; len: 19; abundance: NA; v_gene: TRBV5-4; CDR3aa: CASSLGTSGARTLTYEQYF; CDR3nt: TGTGCCAGCAGCCTCGGGACTAGCGGAGCTCGAACCCTAACCTACGAGCAGTACTTC
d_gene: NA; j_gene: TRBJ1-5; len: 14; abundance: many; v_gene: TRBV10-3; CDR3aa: CAISEGNNNQPQHF; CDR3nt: TGTGCCATCAGTGAAGGGAACAACAATCAGCCCCAGCATTTT
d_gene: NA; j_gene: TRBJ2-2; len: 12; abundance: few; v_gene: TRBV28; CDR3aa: CATDRLPGELFF; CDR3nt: TGTGCCACCGACAGACTTCCCGGGGAGCTGTTTTTT
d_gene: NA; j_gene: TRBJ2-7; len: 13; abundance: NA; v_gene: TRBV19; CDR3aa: CASSIIPGYEQYF; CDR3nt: TGTGCCAGTAGTATTATACCGGGCTACGAGCAGTACTTC
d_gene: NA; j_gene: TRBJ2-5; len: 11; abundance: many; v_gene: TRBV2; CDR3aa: CASAYQETQYF; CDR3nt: TGTGCCAGTGCGTACCAAGAGACCCAGTACTTC
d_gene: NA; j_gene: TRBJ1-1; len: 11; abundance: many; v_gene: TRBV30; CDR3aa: CAWSVETEAFF; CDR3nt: TGTGCCTGGAGTGTCGAAACTGAAGCTTTCTTT
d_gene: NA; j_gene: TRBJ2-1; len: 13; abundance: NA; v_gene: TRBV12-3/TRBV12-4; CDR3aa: CASSLSTLTGQFF; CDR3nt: TGTGCCAGCAGTTTGTCGACGTTGACAGGGCAGTTCTTC
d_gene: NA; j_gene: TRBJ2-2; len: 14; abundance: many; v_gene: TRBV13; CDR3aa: CASSSIRLSGELFF; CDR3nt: TGTGCCAGCAGCTCCATTCGACTGTCCGGGGAGCTGTTTTTT
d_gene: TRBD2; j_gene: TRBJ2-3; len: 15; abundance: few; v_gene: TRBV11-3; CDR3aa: CASSKAGTSTGTQYF; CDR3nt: TGTGCCAGCAGCAAGGCAGGGACTAGCACAGGTACGCAGTATTTT
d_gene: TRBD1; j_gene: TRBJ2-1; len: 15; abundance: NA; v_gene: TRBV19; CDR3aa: CASRKQGASYNEQFF; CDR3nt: TGTGCCAGTAGGAAACAGGGGGCTTCTTACAATGAGCAGTTCTTC
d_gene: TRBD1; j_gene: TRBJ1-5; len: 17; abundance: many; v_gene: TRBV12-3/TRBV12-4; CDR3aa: CASSLKGQDLSNQPQHF; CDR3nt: TGTGCCAGCAGTTTAAAGGGACAGGACCTTAGCAATCAGCCCCAGCATTTT
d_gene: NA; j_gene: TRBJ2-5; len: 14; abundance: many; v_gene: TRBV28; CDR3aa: CASSTTWGQETQYF; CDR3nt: TGTGCCAGCAGCACAACCTGGGGCCAAGAGACCCAGTACTTC
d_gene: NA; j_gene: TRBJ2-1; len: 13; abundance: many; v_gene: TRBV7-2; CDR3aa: CASSLGPVNEQFF; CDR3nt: TGTGCCAGCAGCTTAGGACCAGTCAATGAGCAGTTCTTC
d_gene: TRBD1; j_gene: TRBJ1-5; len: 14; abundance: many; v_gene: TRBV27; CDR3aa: CASSPGTGGQPQHF; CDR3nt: TGTGCCAGCAGTCCGGGGACAGGGGGACAGCCCCAGCATTTT
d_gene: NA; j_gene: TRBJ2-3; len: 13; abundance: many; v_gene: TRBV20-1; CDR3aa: CSARPGVTDTQYF; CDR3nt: TGCAGTGCGAGACCGGGAGTAACAGATACGCAGTATTTT
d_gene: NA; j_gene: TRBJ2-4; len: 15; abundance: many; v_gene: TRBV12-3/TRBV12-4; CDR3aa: CASSEPGTAKNIQYF; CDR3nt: TGTGCCAGCAGCGAACCCGGGACAGCCAAAAACATTCAGTACTTC
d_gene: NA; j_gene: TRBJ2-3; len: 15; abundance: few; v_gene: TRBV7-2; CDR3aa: CASRPGHWRTDTQYF; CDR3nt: TGTGCCAGTAGACCGGGACACTGGCGCACAGATACGCAGTATTTT
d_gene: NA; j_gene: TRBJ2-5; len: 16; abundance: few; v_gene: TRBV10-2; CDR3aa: CASRPTWSSGQETQYF; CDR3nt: TGCGCCAGCAGACCAACCTGGAGTAGCGGTCAAGAGACCCAGTACTTC
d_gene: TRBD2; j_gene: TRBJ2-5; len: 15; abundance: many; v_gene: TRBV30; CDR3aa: CAWSAREGRGETQYF; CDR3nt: TGTGCCTGGAGTGCGCGGGAGGGGAGGGGAGAGACCCAGTACTTC
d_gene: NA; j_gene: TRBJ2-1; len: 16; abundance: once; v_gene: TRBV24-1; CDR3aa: CATSEPQKSSYNGQFF; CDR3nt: TGTGCCACCAGTGAGCCTCAAAAGAGCTCCTACAATGGGCAGTTCTTC
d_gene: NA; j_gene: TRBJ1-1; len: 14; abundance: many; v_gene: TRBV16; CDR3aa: CASSQFGSWPEAFF; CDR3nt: TGTGCCAGCAGCCAATTTGGTAGTTGGCCTGAAGCTTTCTTT
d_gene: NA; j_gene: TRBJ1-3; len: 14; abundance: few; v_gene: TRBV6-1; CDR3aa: CASTPGGAGNTTYF; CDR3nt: TGTGCCAGCACTCCTGGGGGTGCTGGAAACACCACATATTTT